This TCR beta chain was sequenced during a study of blood T cell repertoires in COVID-19. Only in-frame clones appear in the TCRdb table, and some are missing; sequencing was by immunoSEQ multiplex PCR. The top ten clones hold under 4% of a sample with 350,000 to 400,000 clones, around 89% of them seen once. CDR1 and CDR2 (germline): LGHNA, YSLEER. J was trimmed by 1 base and V by 5 bases; bases with no gene match: 3. The CDR3 loop spans 15 amino acids. The receptor comes from a woman aged 25 to 39 with COVID-19, enrolled during active disease. Sample: peripheral blood. This chain uses TRBV4-3 with TRBJ2-3; the match to TRBD1 covers 10 bases. As DNA, the CDR3 is TGCGCCAGCAGCAGAGGACAGGGGGGCACAGATACGCAGTATTTT. As protein: CASSRGQGGTDTQYF.